There are a few counts of the clone carrying this T cell receptor beta chain. Its antigen is undetermined. The CDR3 covers 16 residues. Molecular barcoding with unique molecular identifiers was used for the TCRbeta library. TCRdb re-derived calls from the PCR reads in MiXCR, one entry per CDR3 protein. The top ten clones hold around 0.76% of a sample with roughly 670,000 distinct CDR3 sequences, around 13% of them seen once. The data belong to a study of T-cell reconstitution after alpha-beta-depleted transplantation in children. Study outcomes and limitations: After one year, T-cell counts and TCRbeta diversity mostly came from new T cells. For some patients, TCRbeta diversity was high at day 60 because of recipient T cells and thymic progenitors that survived. Expanded graft clones numbering several hundred reportedly gave rise to alpha-beta T cells about two months after transplant.

The source is a girl aged 2 to 9 with congenital amegakaryocytic thrombocytopenia, due to receive a stem cell transplant. The sequences come from PBMCs, collected before TCRalphabeta/CD19-depleted stem cell transplant. The chain has TRBV21-1 and TRBJ2-1; TRBD1 is the table's D call, not checked against the DNA. TRBV21-1 is noted as a pseudogene. The CDR3 DNA follows: TGTGCCAGCAGCAGTAGACCGGGACAGGGGATCAATGAGCAGTTCTTC. Translating gives CASSSRPGQGINEQFF.